Each of the 27 T cell receptor beta chains below was sequenced from the same sample in a study of blood T cell repertoires in COVID-19. The protocol was immunoSEQ multiplex PCR, while the TCRdb copy is restricted to in-frame clones and leaves out a portion. The sample carries some 220,000 clones, about 80% recorded once. Sequencing was carried out using peripheral blood. These TCRs come from a woman aged 30 to 39 who had recovered from COVID-19.

This chain uses TRBV28 with TRBJ1-1; D is possibly TRBD1 (5 bases). The germline V gene encodes CDR1 MDHEN and CDR2 SYDVKM. CDR3 length: 13 amino acids. Trimming pared 6 bases from V and 5 bases from J, leaving 13 bases between. The CDR3 bases are TGTGCCAGCAGCCCCAGGGCGGGGACTGAAGCTTTCTTT. Its protein is CASSPRAGTEAFF.

This clone has just a few counts. This sequence joins TRBV7-8 and TRBJ1-3; D is ambiguous. Germline CDR1 SGHVS, CDR2 FQNEAQ. The length of the CDR3 is 15 residues. V dropped 0 bases and J dropped 0 bases, with 6 bases sitting between them. The CDR3 DNA sequence: TGTGCCAGCAGCTTAGCGTCCCTCTCTGGAAACACCATATATTTT. This translates into CASSLASLSGNTIYF. Together with reference TRBV7-8 and TRBJ1-3, the CDR3 gives the full variable domain: GAGVSQSPRYKVAKRGQDVALRCDPISGHVSLFWYQQALGQGPEFLTYFQNEAQLDKSGLPSDRFFAERPEGSVSTLKIQRTQQEDSAVYLCASSLASLSGNTIYFGEGSWLTVV.

Details on this clone: Other DNA sequences within the sample encode an identical CDR3. The rearrangement links TRBV6-5 to TRBJ2-5; tentatively, D is TRBD2 (6 bases). The CDR3 is 15 residues long. CDR1 and CDR2 (germline): MNHEY, SVGAGI. The V gene lost 6 bases and the J gene lost 4 bases, with 18 bases spanning the gap. The CDR3 DNA is TGTGCCAGCAGAGGTTTAGCGGTAATGGGAGAGACCCAGTACTTC. This translates into CASRGLAVMGETQYF.

CDR3 region: CASSLPGEGDGYTF. In DNA form, the CDR3 reads TGTGCCAGCAGTCTCCCCGGGGAGGGAGATGGCTACACCTTC. V usage is TRBV7-9 and J usage is TRBJ1-2; D uncertain. Germline CDR1 SEHNR, CDR2 FQNEAQ (reference sequence). This CDR3 contains 14 residues. V lost 6 bases and J 6 bases, leaving 17 bases between the germline ends. The complete variable domain, with remaining parts taken from reference TRBV7-9 and TRBJ1-2, reads DTGVSQNPRHKITKRGQNVTFRCDPISEHNRLYWYRQTLGQGPEFLTYFQNEAQLEKSRLLSDRFSAERPKGSFSTLEIQRTEQGDSAMYLCASSLPGEGDGYTFGSGTRLTVV.

The chain employs TRBV2 and TRBJ2-1; TRBD2 aligns across 8 bases. CDR1 and CDR2 from the germline V gene are SNHLY and FYNNEI. The CDR3 length is 17 residues. With V trimmed by 3 bases and J by 6 bases, 13 bases remained unmatched. In nucleotides, the CDR3 is TGTGCCAGCAGTGACTTCCCGGGGCGCGGGAGGAGCAATGAGCAGTTCTTC. It specifies CASSDFPGRGRSNEQFF.

This chain connects TRBV6-5 to TRBJ1-2; D call uncertain. CDR1 and CDR2 from the germline V gene are MNHEY and SVGAGI. The CDR3 length is 11 residues. Trimming pared 4 bases from V and 6 bases from J, leaving 6 bases between. CDR3 sequence (DNA): TGTGCCAGCAGTTCAGAGGATGGCTACACCTTC. This codes for CASSSEDGYTF.

This chain links TRBV7-9 with TRBJ1-2; 9 bases agree with TRBD1. The CDR3 runs to 14 residues. Looked up from germline, CDR1 is SEHNR and CDR2 is FQNEAQ (reference sequence). V gave up 6 bases and J gave up 2 bases; unmatched junction bases: 4. As DNA, the CDR3 is TGTGCCAGCAGTCCAGGACAGGGGAACTATGGCTACACCTTC. This translates into CASSPGQGNYGYTF.

The J gene is TRBJ1-5, the V gene TRBV29-1; 11 bases align to TRBD1. Germline assignment: CDR1 SQVTM and CDR2 ANQGSEA. J was trimmed by 7 bases and V by 3 bases; bases with no gene match: 8. This CDR3 region has 15 residues. The CDR3, as DNA: TGCAGCGTTGATATCGGACAGGGGGCCGGGCAGCCCCAGCATTTT. This encodes CSVDIGQGAGQPQHF.

The count of this clone is one. This sequence may be a read error, since a much larger clone differs from it by one base. Written as DNA, the CDR3 is TGTGCCAGCAGCTCCAGCTCCTACAATGAGCAGTTCTTC. Translated: CASSSSSYNEQFF. The chain carries TRBV11-3 and TRBJ2-1; D is uncertain. This CDR3 contains 13 residues. V was pared by 4 bases and J by 0 bases, with 4 bases between. Germline V lookup: CDR1 SGHNT, CDR2 YENEEA. The variable domain in full, completed from reference TRBV11-3 and TRBJ2-1, reads EAGVVQSPRYKIIEKKQPVAFWCNPISGHNTLYWYLQNLGQGPELLIRYENEEAVDDSQLPKDRFSAERLKGVDSTLKIQPAELGDSAVYLCASSSSSYNEQFFGPGTRLTVL.

The chain couples TRBV5-1 to TRBJ1-2; a weak D match, TRBD1 (5 bases). V was clipped by 0 bases and J by 6 bases, with 12 bases between them. From germline, CDR1 is SGHRS and CDR2 YFSETQ. CDR3 length: 14 amino acids. DNA of the CDR3: TGCGCCAGCAGCTTGGAGCCCAGGGCAGATGGCTACACCTTC. Encoded protein: CASSLEPRADGYTF.

The rearrangement links TRBV6-5 to TRBJ2-2, with D unresolved. The CDR3 loop spans 14 amino acids. V lost 2 bases and J 6 bases, leaving 10 bases between the germline ends. CDR1 MNHEY and CDR2 SVGAGI come from the germline V gene. The CDR3 spells CASSYLLVPGELFF. The CDR3 DNA is TGTGCCAGCAGTTACCTCCTAGTCCCCGGGGAGCTGTTTTTT.

The chain couples TRBV5-1 to TRBJ1-6; TRBD1 matches 9 bases. Germline CDR1 is SGHRS and CDR2 is YFSETQ. After removal of 3 bases from V and 9 bases from J, the junction contained 4 bases not matched to a gene. CDR3 length: 14 residues. The CDR3: CASSSGTGFSPLHF. CDR3 sequence (DNA): TGCGCCAGCAGCTCCGGGACAGGGTTTTCACCCCTCCACTTT.

The chain combines TRBV7-2 with TRBJ2-3; D remains ambiguous. The germline gives CDR1 SGHTA, CDR2 FQGNSA. The V and J ends lost 3 bases and 1 base respectively, with 14 bases between them. The CDR3 runs to 16 residues. The CDR3 DNA sequence: TGTGCCAGCAGCTTCCTCGTTTGGCTTCGCACAGATACGCAGTATTTT. Amino acid sequence: CASSFLVWLRTDTQYF.

V usage is TRBV11-2 and J usage is TRBJ2-3; TRBD2 aligns across 12 bases. CDR1 is SGHAT, CDR2 FQNNGV, per germline. This CDR3 has 18 residues. Trimming removed 5 bases from V and 2 bases from J; junction bases left unmatched: 11. The CDR3 nucleotides read TGTGCCAGCAGCCCGACTTGGACTAGCGGGGATAACACAGATACGCAGTATTTT. Amino acid sequence: CASSPTWTSGDNTDTQYF.

With respect to this clone: Sequence at one end of the junction differs from germline and may be a read error. The chain is built from TRBV7-9 and TRBJ1-1, with D possibly matching TRBD1 (6 bases). This CDR3 has 15 amino acids. Germline CDR1 and CDR2: SEHNR and FQNEAQ (reference sequence). CDR3 loop: CASSLEGSGAAPRIF. The CDR3, as DNA: TGTGCCAGCAGCTTAGAGGGATCAGGGGCGGCCCCGCGAATCTTT.

The genes are TRBV9 and TRBJ2-2; the match to TRBD2 covers 10 bases. The V segment lost 1 base and the J segment 5 bases; nucleotides outside the gene matches: 8. The CDR3 length is 17 residues. Germline CDR1 SGDLS, CDR2 YYNGEE. CDR3 amino acids: CASSVRLAGVVTGELFF. The CDR3 bases are TGTGCCAGCAGCGTACGCCTAGCGGGAGTAGTGACCGGGGAGCTGTTTTTT.

The chain is built from TRBV6-5 and TRBJ1-1, with 8 bases fitting TRBD1. The CDR3 loop spans 12 amino acids. Germline-derived CDR1 and CDR2 are MNHEY and SVGAGI. V trimming: 2 bases; J trimming: 7 bases; junction bases outside the gene matches: 0. The DNA for the CDR3 is TGTGCCAGCAGTTACGGACAGGGTGAAGCTTTCTTT. It yields the protein CASSYGQGEAFF.

The rearrangement uses TRBV6-1 and TRBJ2-5; TRBD1 is a possible D gene (6 bases). Trimming took 1 base from V and 0 from J, leaving 15 bases between them. This CDR3 region has 17 residues. CDR1 and CDR2 from the germline V gene are MNHNS and SASEGT. The CDR3 is CASSEGQVARYQETQYF. The CDR3 nucleotides read TGTGCCAGCAGTGAAGGACAGGTCGCCCGTTACCAAGAGACCCAGTACTTC.

The chain couples TRBV24-1 to TRBJ2-7; 12 nucleotides align to TRBD1. The CDR3 extends over 20 amino acids. CDR1 KGHDR and CDR2 SFDVKD come from the germline V gene. The junction had 18 bases not matched to a gene; V was cut back by 4 bases and J by 3 bases. The DNA for the CDR3 is TGTGCCACCAGTGACTCCGGGACAGGGGGCTGGAAAGGATCAAACTACGAGCAGTACTTC. It yields the protein CATSDSGTGGWKGSNYEQYF.

This chain links TRBV6-2 or TRBV6-3 with TRBJ2-3; D is perhaps TRBD2 (6 bases). In germline, CDR1 is MNHEY, CDR2 SVGEGT. The CDR3 covers 17 residues. V lost 4 bases and J 5 bases, leaving 22 bases between the germline ends. CDR3 residues: CASSLATGTSIKDTQYF. The CDR3 nucleotides read TGTGCCAGCAGTTTGGCGACCGGGACTTCGATAAAAGATACGCAGTATTTT.

This chain uses TRBV28 with TRBJ2-5, with a tentative D call TRBD1 (6 bases). V was pared by 7 bases and J by 5 bases, with 20 bases between. CDR3 length equals 15 residues. Per germline, CDR1 MDHEN and CDR2 SYDVKM. CDR3: CASTFGVGAGETQYF. The CDR3 nucleotides read TGTGCCAGCACCTTTGGAGTGGGGGCGGGCGAGACCCAGTACTTC. The whole variable domain, filled in from reference TRBV28 and TRBJ2-5, reads DVKVTQSSRYLVKRTGEKVFLECVQDMDHENMFWYRQDPGLGLRLIYFSYDVKMKEKGDIPEGYSVSREKKERFSLILESASTNQTSMYLCASTFGVGAGETQYFGPGTRLLVL.

As regards this clone: Other DNA sequences from this sample encode an identical CDR3 as well. The gene calls are TRBV9 and TRBJ1-5; 7 positions match TRBD1. The germline gives CDR1 SGDLS, CDR2 YYNGEE. Losses at the gene ends were 0 bases for V and 2 bases for J; bases not matched to a gene: 2. There are 15 residues in the CDR3. The CDR3 here is CASSVGQGGNQPQHF. CDR3 coding DNA: TGTGCCAGCAGCGTAGGACAGGGAGGCAATCAGCCCCAGCATTTT.

The rearrangement links TRBV6-5 to TRBJ2-7, with D maybe TRBD1 (5 bases). CDR3 length: 12 amino acids. Trimming took off 8 bases at V and 0 bases at J, with 8 bases between the two ends. Per germline, CDR1 MNHEY and CDR2 SVGAGI. The CDR3 region is CASYRYSYEQYF. Here the CDR3 DNA reads TGTGCCAGCTACAGGTACTCCTACGAGCAGTACTTC.

This clone occurred a few times. CDR3 loop: CASSFLRGPADTQYF. The DNA of the CDR3 is TGTGCCAGCAGCTTCCTTAGGGGTCCGGCGGATACGCAGTATTTT. This chain links TRBV7-9 with TRBJ2-3, with D maybe TRBD1 (5 bases). Looked up from germline, CDR1 is SEHNR and CDR2 is FQNEAQ (reference sequence). Between the trimmed V and J ends, which lost 3 bases and 6 bases, there was a span of 16 bases. The CDR3 is made up of 15 amino acids.

This clone has just one count. V is TRBV29-1 and J is TRBJ2-1; the match to TRBD2 covers 10 bases. Germline-derived CDR1 and CDR2 are SQVTM and ANQGSEA. V gave up 1 base and J gave up 4 bases; unmatched junction bases: 10. The CDR3 spans 17 residues. CDR3 amino acids: CSVEGRAGTSAYNEQFF. The CDR3 DNA is TGCAGCGTTGAAGGGCGGGCCGGGACTAGCGCTTACAATGAGCAGTTCTTC.

The chain joins TRBV3-1 (or the pseudogene TRBV3-2) to TRBJ2-1; the D gene is possibly TRBD1 (5 bases). The CDR3 is 14 amino acids. V shed 0 bases and J shed 8 bases, with 11 bases lying between them. Germline V gene lookup returns CDR1 LGHDT and CDR2 YNNKEL (reference sequence). This CDR3 is CASSQEAPTDEQFF. The CDR3 DNA follows: TGTGCCAGCAGCCAAGAGGCCCCGACAGATGAGCAGTTCTTC.

The chain couples TRBV5-1 to TRBJ2-7, with D maybe TRBD2 (5 bases). This CDR3 is built from 13 residues. Germline CDR1 and CDR2: SGHRS and YFSETQ. Trimming took off 4 bases at V and 6 bases at J, with 14 bases between the two ends. The CDR3 DNA reads as TGCGCCAGCAGCCGGCAGACTACGCTCGAGCAGTACTTC. It specifies CASSRQTTLEQYF.